The 21 T cell receptor beta chains presented below share a single source sample, sequenced in a study of blood T cell repertoires in COVID-19. TCRdb keeps only in-frame clones here, not all; method: immunoSEQ multiplex PCR. The table lists 400,000 or so clones, around 87% of them singletons, with approximately 1.9% in the top ten. Input material: PBMCs or T cells enriched from blood (not recorded which). These receptor sequences come from a man between 35 and 55 years old in a cohort exposed to, infected with or recovered from COVID-19 (not recorded which).

V gene TRBV6-6 combines with J gene TRBJ2-7, with TRBD1 matching 10 bases. The V segment lost 2 bases and the J segment 6 bases; nucleotides outside the gene matches: 7. CDR3 length equals 15 residues. Germline V gene lookup returns CDR1 MNHNY and CDR2 SVGAGI (reference sequence). The CDR3 loop reads CASSYLGTGVVEQYF. Here the CDR3 DNA reads TGTGCCAGCAGTTACCTTGGGACAGGGGTAGTCGAGCAGTACTTC.

The CDR3 sequence is CASSLRGGSEAFF. The DNA of the CDR3 is TGTGCCAGCAGCCTCCGGGGGGGATCTGAAGCTTTCTTT. The rearrangement joins TRBV3-1 (or the pseudogene TRBV3-2) to TRBJ1-1; D possibly corresponds to TRBD1 (5 bases). There are 13 residues in the CDR3. The V gene's germline CDR1 is LGHDT and CDR2 YNNKEL (reference sequence). Trimming cost V 4 bases and J 6 bases, with 12 bases left between them.

V is TRBV7-9 and J is TRBJ1-2, with D maybe TRBD1 (6 bases). V was pared by 1 base and J by 8 bases, with 14 bases between. Germline V CDR1 and CDR2: SEHNR, FQNEAQ (reference sequence). The length of the CDR3 is 14 residues. DNA of the CDR3: TGTGCCAGCAGCTTAGATGCGGGTGGGGGCGGCTACACCTTC. Its translation is CASSLDAGGGGYTF.

The gene calls are TRBV7-9 and TRBJ1-1; tentative D call: TRBD1 (5 bases). This CDR3 is built from 14 residues. V lost 5 bases and J 4 bases, leaving 14 bases between the germline ends. CDR1 SEHNR and CDR2 FQNEAQ come from the germline V gene (reference sequence). CDR3 in DNA: TGTGCCAGCAGCGATTGGCTGGGGCCCACTGAAGCTTTCTTT. It encodes CASSDWLGPTEAFF.

The V call is TRBV6-5, the J call TRBJ1-1; TRBD1 aligns across 9 bases. The CDR3 spans 15 residues. The V gene's germline CDR1 is MNHEY and CDR2 SVGAGI. V shed 5 bases and J 6 bases; nucleotides not matched to a gene: 10. CDR3: CASSPTGGKTAEAFF. The DNA of the CDR3 is TGTGCCAGCAGTCCGACAGGGGGAAAAACGGCTGAAGCTTTCTTT.

This clone came up once. The V and J genes are TRBV19 and TRBJ2-1; weak D call: TRBD2 (6 bases). Trimming pared 1 base from V and 5 bases from J, leaving 9 bases between. The CDR3 has 14 amino acids. The germline V gene encodes CDR1 LNHDA and CDR2 SQIVND (reference sequence). DNA for the CDR3: TGTGCCAGTAGTATAGCGGGAGCGAACAATGAGCAGTTCTTC. The encoded protein is CASSIAGANNEQFF. Complete variable domain (other parts from reference TRBV19 and TRBJ2-1): DGGITQSPKYLFRKEGQNVTLSCEQNLNHDAMYWYRQDPGQGLRLIYYSQIVNDFQKGDIAEGYSVSREKKESFPLTVTSAQKNPTAFYLCASSIAGANNEQFFGPGTRLTVL.

The chain employs TRBV7-5 and TRBJ1-2. TRBV7-5 corresponds to a pseudogene. This CDR3 spans 17 amino acids. CDR3 in amino acids: CVRSLGLGGADNYGYTF. In DNA, the CDR3 is TGTGTCAGAAGCCTAGGACTTGGGGGGGCGGATAACTATGGCTACACCTTC.

Comments on this clone: Other nucleotide sequences in the sample specify the same CDR3. This chain links TRBV18 with TRBJ2-7, with D possibly matching TRBD1 (5 bases). V was clipped by 3 bases and J by 6 bases, with 9 bases between them. The germline V gene encodes CDR1 KGHSH and CDR2 LQKENI. The CDR3 covers 12 residues. For the CDR3, the DNA is TGTGCCAGCTCACCTCAGGGTTTCGAGCAGTACTTC. Translating gives CASSPQGFEQYF.

The chain couples TRBV7-9 to TRBJ2-1, with D uncertain. The CDR3 is 12 amino acids. The germline gives CDR1 SEHNR, CDR2 FQNEAQ (reference sequence). The V gene lost 5 bases and the J gene lost 6 bases, with 8 bases spanning the gap. CDR3 sequence reads: CASSAVSNEQFF. CDR3 sequence (DNA): TGTGCCAGCAGCGCCGTGAGCAATGAGCAGTTCTTC.

The chain has TRBV5-1 and TRBJ2-5, with TRBD1 identical over 7 bases. V dropped 4 bases and J dropped 3; count of bases not matched to a gene: 9. CDR1 and CDR2 (germline): SGHRS, YFSETQ. There are 15 residues in the CDR3. CDR3 bases: TGCGCCAGCAGCACGGAAGGGACAGCCAAAGAGACCCAGTACTTC. Protein product: CASSTEGTAKETQYF.

This clone was seen a handful of times. This sequence joins TRBV9 and TRBJ1-3; possibly TRBD1 for D (5 bases). Trimming took 3 bases from V and 6 from J, leaving 13 bases between them. Germline CDR1 reads SGDLS; CDR2 reads YYNGEE. The CDR3 is made up of 14 amino acids. The CDR3: CASSAGTRENTIYF. The CDR3 DNA sequence: TGTGCCAGCAGCGCAGGGACTAGAGAAAACACCATATATTTT.

This sequence joins TRBV2 and TRBJ1-2; TRBD1 aligns across 7 bases. V trimming: 7 bases; J trimming: 7 bases; junction bases outside the gene matches: 9. This CDR3 is built from 13 residues. Germline V gives CDR1 SNHLY, CDR2 FYNNEI. The CDR3 here is CASKVGTAFGYTF. The CDR3 coding sequence is TGTGCCAGCAAGGTCGGGACAGCGTTTGGCTACACCTTC.

The chain uses TRBV27 and TRBJ2-7, with D possibly TRBD1 on 5 matching bases. The ends were cut back, 3 bases at V and 6 bases at J, with 9 bases in the middle. CDR3 length equals 12 residues. From germline, CDR1 is MNHEY and CDR2 SMNVEV (reference sequence). In nucleotides, the CDR3 is TGTGCCAGCAGTTTTTTTAGGGGCGAGCAGTACTTC. Its protein product is CASSFFRGEQYF.

The V and J genes are TRBV19 and TRBJ1-2; 7 bases match TRBD1. The germline gives CDR1 LNHDA, CDR2 SQIVND (reference sequence). The CDR3 runs 14 residues. J lost 6 bases, V lost 5 bases, and 9 bases had no gene match. As DNA, the CDR3 is TGTGCCAGTAGTGCCGGGACAGCAGTGGATGGCTACACCTTC. It encodes CASSAGTAVDGYTF.

This sequence joins TRBV19 and TRBJ1-3; D call uncertain. Germline loops: CDR1 LNHDA, CDR2 SQIVND (reference sequence). The CDR3 sequence is 13 residues long. V dropped 7 bases and J dropped 0 bases, with 7 bases sitting between them. The CDR3 DNA reads TGTGCCAGTAAGCGGAGCTCTGGAAACACCATATATTTT. Translated, it gives CASKRSSGNTIYF.

This chain links TRBV6-4 with TRBJ2-7; perhaps TRBD1 as D (5 bases). The CDR3 is 13 amino acids. CDR1 is MRHNA and CDR2 is SNTAGT in the germline V gene. V shed 5 bases and J shed 5 bases, with 13 bases lying between them. CDR3 coding DNA: TGTGCCAGCAGTAAAGGGGCTCATGACGAGCAGTACTTC. The encoded protein is CASSKGAHDEQYF.

The chain uses TRBV28 and TRBJ1-4; 8 bases match TRBD1. Germline V CDR1 and CDR2: MDHEN, SYDVKM. This CDR3 has 14 residues. V was clipped by 4 bases and J by 6 bases; unmatched bases: 4. CDR3 DNA: TGTGCCAGCAGTTGGGACAGGCGCGATGAAAAACTGTTTTTT. This codes for CASSWDRRDEKLFF.

The J gene is TRBJ2-3, the V gene TRBV5-4, with 14 bases matching TRBD2. The CDR3 covers 16 residues. CDR1 and CDR2 from the germline V gene are SGHNT and YYREEE (reference sequence). With V trimmed by 1 base and J by 6 bases, 4 bases remained unmatched. The CDR3 reads CASSLRLAGGMDTQYF. The CDR3 DNA is TGTGCCAGCAGCTTGAGACTAGCGGGAGGGATGGATACGCAGTATTTT.

V is TRBV30 and J is TRBJ2-7, with TRBD1 matching over 7 bases. The V and J ends lost 4 bases and 3 bases, in that order; junction bases with no gene match: 12. This CDR3 comprises 15 residues. CDR1 is GTSNPN, CDR2 SVGIG, per germline (reference sequence). The CDR3 reads CAWIILTGTGYEQYF. DNA for the CDR3: TGTGCCTGGATTATCTTGACAGGGACGGGCTACGAGCAGTACTTC.

V is TRBV24-1 and J is TRBJ1-1; a possible D gene is TRBD1 (5 bases). Between the trimmed V and J ends, which lost 0 bases and 7 bases, there was a span of 8 bases. The germline CDR1 and CDR2 sequences are KGHDR and SFDVKD. The CDR3 loop spans 13 amino acids. As DNA, the CDR3 is TGTGCCACCAGTGATTTGCGGACACATGAAGCTTTCTTT. Residues: CATSDLRTHEAFF.

The chain is built from TRBV5-4 and TRBJ2-7; 16 bases are a match to TRBD2. The V gene end was trimmed by 5 bases and the J gene end by 3 bases; junction bases not matched to a gene: 8. Germline V gene sequence: CDR1 SGHNT, CDR2 YYREEE (reference sequence). This CDR3 comprises 17 residues. The CDR3 sequence is CASSSGTSGRALYEQYF. Here the CDR3 DNA reads TGTGCCAGCAGTTCCGGGACTAGCGGGAGGGCCCTCTACGAGCAGTACTTC.